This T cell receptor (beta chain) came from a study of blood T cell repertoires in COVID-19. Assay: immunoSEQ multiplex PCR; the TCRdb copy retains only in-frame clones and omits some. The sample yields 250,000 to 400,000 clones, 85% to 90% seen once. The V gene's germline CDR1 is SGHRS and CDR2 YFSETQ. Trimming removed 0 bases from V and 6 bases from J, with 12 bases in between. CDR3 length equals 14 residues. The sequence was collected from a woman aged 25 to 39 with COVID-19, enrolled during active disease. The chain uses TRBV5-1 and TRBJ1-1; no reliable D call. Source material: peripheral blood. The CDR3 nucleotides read TGCGCCAGCAGCTTGGGAACCATGAGGTCTGAAGCTTTCTTT. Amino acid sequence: CASSLGTMRSEAFF.